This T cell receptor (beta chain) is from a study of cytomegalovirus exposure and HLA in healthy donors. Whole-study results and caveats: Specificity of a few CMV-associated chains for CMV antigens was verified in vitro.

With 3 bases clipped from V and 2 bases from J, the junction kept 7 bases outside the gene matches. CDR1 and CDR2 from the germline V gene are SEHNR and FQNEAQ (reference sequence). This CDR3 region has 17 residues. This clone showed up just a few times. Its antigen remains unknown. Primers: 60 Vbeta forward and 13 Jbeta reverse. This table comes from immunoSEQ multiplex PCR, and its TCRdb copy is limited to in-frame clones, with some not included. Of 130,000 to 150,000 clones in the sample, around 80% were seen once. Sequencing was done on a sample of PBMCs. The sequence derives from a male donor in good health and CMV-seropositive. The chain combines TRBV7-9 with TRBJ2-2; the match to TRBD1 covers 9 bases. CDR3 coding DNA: TGTGCCAGCAGCTTCTCGAGGACAGGGGCCAACACCGGGGAGCTGTTTTTT. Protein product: CASSFSRTGANTGELFF.